Each of the 17 T cell receptor beta chains below was sequenced from the same sample in a study of human T cells and chemical hapten exposure. The time point was: pre-sensitization, week 0. Treatment described: therapeutic diphenylcyclopropenone sensitization with weekly scalp DPC. TCRdb re-derived calls from the RACE reads in MiXCR, one entry per CDR3 protein. The top ten clones hold 0.9% to 1.5% of a sample with some 250,000 distinct CDR3 sequences, roughly 7.4% of them seen once. The sample in question was whole blood, obtained in connection with sensitization to the hapten diphenylcyclopropenone (DPC). The receptors were sampled from a man between 18 and 29 years old with alopecia areata. Some clones in this sample may be carry-over from other donors' samples.

This clonotype was seen a few times. V and J are TRBV7-9 and TRBJ1-1; no clear D. The CDR3 totals 12 residues. The germline V gene has CDR1 SEHNR and CDR2 FQNEAQ (reference sequence). Trimming pared 6 bases from V and 5 bases from J, leaving 10 bases between. The chain's CDR3 is CASRASGTEAFF. In DNA, the CDR3 is TGTGCCAGCAGGGCTTCTGGGACTGAAGCTTTCTTT.

This clonotype occurred many times. This chain connects TRBV5-6 to TRBJ1-3; D gene uncertain. The CDR3 length is 13 residues. V was cut by 6 bases and J by 3 bases, with 10 bases left in between. Per the germline V gene, CDR1 is SGHDT and CDR2 is YYEEEE. CDR3 nucleotides: TGTGCCAGCACCGTGGGGTTTGGAAACACCATATATTTT. It translates to CASTVGFGNTIYF. Full variable domain (remainder filled in from reference TRBV5-6 and TRBJ1-3): DAGVTQSPTHLIKTRGQQVTLRCSPKSGHDTVSWYQQALGQGPQFIFQYYEEEERQRGNFPDRFSGHQFPNYSSELNVNALLLGDSALYLCASTVGFGNTIYFGEGSWLTVV.

DNA for the CDR3: TGTGCCAGCAGCCTATTACAGGGGTCCTACAATGAGCAGTTCTTC. It yields the protein CASSLLQGSYNEQFF. V and J are TRBV7-9 and TRBJ2-1; 7 nucleotides agree with TRBD1. V dropped 5 bases and J dropped 1; count of bases not matched to a gene: 5. From germline, CDR1 is SEHNR and CDR2 FQNEAQ (reference sequence). CDR3 length equals 15 residues.

There are a few counts of this clonotype. V usage is TRBV4-1 and J usage is TRBJ2-5, with TRBD1 matching over 8 bases. Germline CDR1 is MGHRA and CDR2 is YSYEKL. V lost 2 bases and J lost 1; bases outside the gene matches: 6. The CDR3 spans 16 residues. The CDR3 protein is CASSQNRDRLQETQYF. The CDR3 region has the DNA TGCGCCAGCAGCCAAAACCGGGACAGGCTCCAAGAGACCCAGTACTTC.

This clonotype was observed at least ten times. The V call is TRBV4-3, the J call TRBJ2-4; the D call may be TRBD1 or TRBD2 (6 bases each). The CDR3 runs to 14 residues. Germline CDR1 and CDR2: LGHNA and YSLEER. Trimming shortened V by 1 base and J by 9 bases, and 13 bases separated the two germline ends. The CDR3 is CASSQGTGAVIQYF. CDR3 DNA sequence: TGCGCCAGCAGCCAAGGCACGGGGGCGGTCATTCAGTACTTC.

For this clonotype: At one end, the junction sequence differs from germline, possibly due to a read error. The gene calls are TRBV6-5 and TRBJ1-6; D is undetermined. The CDR3 contains 15 residues. The germline gives CDR1 MNHEY, CDR2 SVGAGI. For the CDR3, the DNA is TGTGCCAGCACCAACGACCGGGCCTACAATTCACCCCTCCACTTT. Translation: CASTNDRAYNSPLHF.

A few counts support this clonotype. The V and J genes are TRBV7-2 and TRBJ2-1, with a weak D call TRBD1 (6 bases). The CDR3 length is 16 residues. Germline loops: CDR1 SGHTA, CDR2 FQGNSA. Trimming stripped 2 bases from V and 0 bases from J, with 11 bases between. CDR3 in DNA: TGTGCCAGCAGCTTATCTGGGGGCTTCTCCTACAATGAGCAGTTCTTC. This translates into CASSLSGGFSYNEQFF.

The sample holds many counts of this clonotype. The chain couples TRBV6-2 or TRBV6-3 to TRBJ2-2; D unclear. This CDR3 region has 14 residues. Trimming removed 0 bases at V and 9 bases at J, with 11 bases between. Germline CDR1 and CDR2: MNHEY and SVGEGT. The CDR3, as DNA: TGTGCCAGCAGTTACTCAGGAGCTGGTCGGGAGCTGTTTTTT. Translating gives CASSYSGAGRELFF.

To note about this clonotype: The junction does not match germline at one end; this may be a read error. The chain uses TRBV7-6 and TRBJ2-1, with TRBD2 matching over 10 bases. Germline V gives CDR1 SGHVS, CDR2 FNYEAQ. The CDR3 is made up of 18 amino acids. The CDR3 protein is CASSLTSGHTSSYNEQIF. The CDR3 DNA follows: TGTGCCAGCAGCTTGACTAGCGGGCACACCAGCTCCTACAATGAGCAGATCTTC.

This clonotype has only a few counts. The rearrangement links TRBV7-2 to TRBJ1-1, with a possible D match to TRBD1 (6 bases). Germline values: CDR1 SGHTA, CDR2 FQGNSA. CDR3 length equals 14 residues. Trimming stripped 5 bases from V and 3 bases from J, with 13 bases between. The CDR3 sequence: CASSIQGLYTEAFF. CDR3 sequence (DNA): TGTGCCAGCAGCATACAGGGTTTATACACTGAAGCTTTCTTT.

This clonotype was found a few times. This chain joins TRBV2 and TRBJ2-6; no firm D call. The CDR3 loop spans 16 amino acids. Trimming pared 4 bases from V and 0 bases from J, leaving 10 bases between. CDR1 is SNHLY and CDR2 is FYNNEI in the germline V gene. CDR3 sequence: CASSGPASSGANVLTF. CDR3 sequence (DNA): TGTGCCAGCAGTGGCCCGGCAAGCTCTGGGGCCAACGTCCTGACTTTC.

This clonotype was observed a few times. V usage is TRBV7-3 and J usage is TRBJ1-2; 8 nucleotides align to TRBD1. The CDR3 runs 15 residues. CDR1 SGHTA and CDR2 FQGTGA come from the germline V gene. Trimming at V came to 5 bases and at J to 4 bases, leaving 9 bases not matched to a gene. CDR3 DNA: TGTGCCAGCAGCGCGGACAGGGCCGACCCCTATGGCTACACCTTC. Encoded protein: CASSADRADPYGYTF.

CDR3 DNA sequence: TGTGCCAGCATACAGGGGGTCGGTGGCTACACCTTC. Translated, it gives CASIQGVGGYTF. The V and J genes are TRBV12-3 or TRBV12-4 and TRBJ1-2; 8 bases map to TRBD1. There are 12 residues in the CDR3. V shed 7 bases, J shed 7 bases, and the junction held 5 bases outside the gene matches.

This clonotype has at least ten counts. The chain has TRBV9 and TRBJ1-4, with 7 bases lining up with TRBD1. J gave up 6 bases and V 3 bases, and 5 bases lay outside the gene matches. This CDR3 is 14 amino acids long. Germline V gene sequence: CDR1 SGDLS, CDR2 YYNGEE. The DNA of the CDR3 is TGTGCCAGCAGCGCCCGACAGGGAGATGAAAAACTGTTTTTT. It specifies CASSARQGDEKLFF.

This clonotype appeared many times. This chain joins TRBV6-2 or TRBV6-3 and TRBJ1-1; D gene uncertain. V was clipped by 2 bases and J by 2 bases, with 6 bases between them. The CDR3 is 13 amino acids. Germline V CDR1 and CDR2: MNHEY, SVGEGT. This chain's CDR3 is CASSYASNTEAFF. Written as DNA, the CDR3 is TGTGCCAGCAGTTACGCCAGTAACACTGAAGCTTTCTTT.

This clonotype was observed a handful of times. The rearrangement links TRBV5-1 to TRBJ1-1; D possibly corresponds to TRBD1 (5 bases). The CDR3 extends over 15 amino acids. V shed 1 base and J shed 3 bases, with 13 bases lying between them. CDR1 and CDR2 (germline): SGHRS, YFSETQ. CDR3 DNA: TGCGCCAGCAGCTTGAAGGGGACCTGGGACACTGAAGCTTTCTTT. Translating gives CASSLKGTWDTEAFF.

This clonotype was seen many times. This chain connects TRBV4-2 to TRBJ1-1; unclear D gene. From germline, CDR1 is LGHNA and CDR2 YNFKEQ. V lost 0 bases, J lost 8 bases, and 7 bases lay in between. This CDR3 comprises 12 residues. The CDR3 DNA reads as TGTGCCAGCAGCCAAGATTGGGTAGAAGCTTTCTTT. Translation: CASSQDWVEAFF.